The 18 T cell receptor beta chains given below trace back to one sample, sequenced in a study of blood T cell repertoires in COVID-19. Using immunoSEQ multiplex PCR, the repertoire was profiled, and TCRdb retains in-frame clones only, with some absent. The sample lists a few hundred thousand clones, around 90% occurring once. The sequenced material came from peripheral blood. Receptor source: a woman in her forties with COVID-19, enrolled during active disease.

The rearrangement uses TRBV6-5 and TRBJ2-3; 7 bases agree with TRBD2. This CDR3 has 13 residues. CDR1 MNHEY and CDR2 SVGAGI come from the germline V gene. V trimming: 4 bases; J trimming: 3 bases; junction bases outside the gene matches: 1. CDR3 in amino acids: CASSWEGTDTQYF. CDR3 in DNA: TGTGCCAGCAGTTGGGAGGGAACAGATACGCAGTATTTT.

The chain recombines TRBV19 with TRBJ2-7; TRBD1 is a possible D gene (5 bases). The V gene lost 0 bases and the J gene lost 4 bases, with 16 bases spanning the gap. The length of the CDR3 is 16 residues. Germline V gene sequence: CDR1 LNHDA, CDR2 SQIVND (reference sequence). The CDR3 reads CASSIDLTVRSYEQYF. The CDR3 DNA reads TGTGCCAGTAGTATAGATCTGACAGTCCGATCGTACGAGCAGTACTTC.

Here the CDR3 DNA reads TGCGCCTCCTCCAGGACTAGCGGGAGAGGAGGGTACAATGAGCAGTTCTTC. Protein product: CASSRTSGRGGYNEQFF. This chain links TRBV5-1 with TRBJ2-1, with 13 nucleotides matching TRBD2. The V segment lost 10 bases and the J segment 4 bases; nucleotides outside the gene matches: 14. Germline CDR1 SGHRS, CDR2 YFSETQ. This CDR3 contains 17 residues.

The chain carries TRBV19 and TRBJ2-7; 9 nucleotides agree with TRBD1. Unmatched junction bases numbered 9, after V lost 10 bases and J lost 2 bases. The CDR3 contains 14 residues. Germline V gene sequence: CDR1 LNHDA, CDR2 SQIVND (reference sequence). The CDR3: CATAAGTGPYEQYF. In DNA, the CDR3 is TGTGCCACCGCGGCCGGGACAGGGCCCTACGAGCAGTACTTC.

V usage is TRBV7-9 and J usage is TRBJ2-5; 9 bases are shared with TRBD2. Germline V gene lookup returns CDR1 SEHNR and CDR2 FQNEAQ (reference sequence). Trimming at V came to 5 bases and at J to 2 bases, leaving 9 bases not matched to a gene. The CDR3 sequence is 16 residues long. CDR3: CASSPIAGEPQETQYF. In DNA, the CDR3 is TGTGCCAGCAGCCCCATAGCGGGGGAACCTCAAGAGACCCAGTACTTC. The full variable domain, in which reference TRBV7-9 and TRBJ2-5 provide the parts outside the CDR3, is DTGVSQNPRHKITKRGQNVTFRCDPISEHNRLYWYRQTLGQGPEFLTYFQNEAQLEKSRLLSDRFSAERPKGSFSTLEIQRTEQGDSAMYLCASSPIAGEPQETQYFGPGTRLLVL.

The genes are TRBV21-1 and TRBJ1-5; the table names TRBD1, a call not compared with the DNA. TRBV21-1 is termed a pseudogene. This CDR3 is 13 amino acids long. The CDR3 sequence: CASRGQGSQPQHF. CDR3 nucleotide sequence: TGTGCCAGCAGAGGACAGGGTAGTCAGCCCCAGCATTTT.

The V gene is TRBV11-3, the J gene TRBJ2-7, with 12 bases matching TRBD2. V lost 1 base to trimming and J lost 2 bases; unmatched junction nucleotides: 3. The CDR3 is 16 amino acids. Germline assignment: CDR1 SGHNT and CDR2 YENEEA. The CDR3 loop reads CASSLGRTSGTYEQYF. CDR3 sequence (DNA): TGTGCCAGCAGCTTAGGCCGGACTAGCGGGACCTACGAGCAGTACTTC. Combining the CDR3 with reference TRBV11-3 and TRBJ2-7 gives the whole variable domain EAGVVQSPRYKIIEKKQPVAFWCNPISGHNTLYWYLQNLGQGPELLIRYENEEAVDDSQLPKDRFSAERLKGVDSTLKIQPAELGDSAVYLCASSLGRTSGTYEQYFGPGTRLTVT.

The V gene is TRBV7-2, the J gene TRBJ2-5; D is unresolved. CDR3 length: 11 amino acids. V lost 6 bases and J 4 bases, leaving 6 bases between the germline ends. Per the germline V gene, CDR1 is SGHTA and CDR2 is FQGNSA. CDR3 coding DNA: TGTGCCAGCAGGTACTCAGAGACCCAGTACTTC. It codes for CASRYSETQYF.

This sequence joins TRBV29-1 and TRBJ1-1; TRBD1 agrees at 7 bases. Germline-derived CDR1 and CDR2 are SQVTM and ANQGSEA. The V segment lost 2 bases and the J segment 3 bases; nucleotides outside the gene matches: 9. CDR3 length: 15 amino acids. For the CDR3, the DNA is TGCAGCGTTGAATCCGCCGGCAGGGGGGACACTGAAGCTTTCTTT. Translation: CSVESAGRGDTEAFF.

This clone was observed a handful of times. The V call is TRBV5-1, the J call TRBJ1-1; possibly TRBD1 for D (5 bases). CDR3 length: 13 amino acids. Trimming removed 7 bases at V and 5 bases at J, with 15 bases between. Looked up from germline, CDR1 is SGHRS and CDR2 is YFSETQ. CDR3 sequence: CASGGFSQTEAFF. The CDR3 bases are TGCGCCAGCGGGGGGTTTTCGCAAACTGAAGCTTTCTTT.

The chain is built from TRBV5-1 and TRBJ1-4, with TRBD1 as a possible D gene (5 bases). This CDR3 has 14 residues. Between the trimmed V and J ends, which lost 0 bases and 5 bases, there was a span of 8 bases. Germline V lookup: CDR1 SGHRS, CDR2 YFSETQ. CDR3: CASSLGTINEKLFF. DNA of the CDR3: TGCGCCAGCAGCTTGGGGACAATAAATGAAAAACTGTTTTTT.

The rearrangement uses TRBV6-2 or TRBV6-3 and TRBJ1-2, with TRBD1 matching over 7 bases. CDR1 and CDR2 from the germline V gene are MNHEY and SVGEGT. V gave up 2 bases and J gave up 5 bases; unmatched junction bases: 2. The CDR3 is made up of 13 amino acids. CDR3 nucleotide sequence: TGTGCCAGCAGTTACGAGGGGGCGTATGGCTACACCTTC. Translation: CASSYEGAYGYTF.

CDR3 residues: CASSGDSGGKGHQNTEAFF. The CDR3 coding sequence is TGTGCCAGCAGCGGAGATTCAGGGGGAAAGGGCCATCAGAACACTGAAGCTTTCTTT. The V gene is TRBV9, the J gene TRBJ1-1; 7 bases are a match to TRBD1. Germline V gene data show CDR1 as SGDLS and CDR2 as YYNGEE. The CDR3 runs 19 residues. Trimming at V came to 3 bases and at J to 1 base, leaving 18 bases not matched to a gene.

Concerning this clone itself: The sample carries other DNA sequences with the same CDR3. In DNA, the CDR3 is TGTGCCAGCAGCCGAGACAGTAACTATGGCTACACCTTC. This translates into CASSRDSNYGYTF. This chain links TRBV3-1 (or the pseudogene TRBV3-2) with TRBJ1-2; TRBD1 is a possible D gene (5 bases). V was cut by 4 bases and J by 1 base, with 7 bases left in between. Germline V CDR1 and CDR2: LGHDT, YNNKEL (reference sequence). The CDR3 extends over 13 amino acids.

The V and J genes are TRBV27 and TRBJ1-5; no clear D gene. CDR1 is MNHEY, CDR2 SMNVEV, per germline (reference sequence). The CDR3 contains 15 residues. Trimming cost V 4 bases and J 3 bases, with 13 bases left between them. The CDR3 DNA is TGTGCCAGCAGTTGGGCCTCAGGTGTCAATCAGCCCCAGCATTTT. Protein sequence: CASSWASGVNQPQHF.

The chain joins TRBV7-2 to TRBJ2-2; the match to TRBD2 covers 8 bases. CDR1 SGHTA and CDR2 FQGNSA come from the germline V gene. V was pared by 5 bases and J by 6 bases, with 2 bases of the junction left unmatched. The CDR3 contains 13 residues. The CDR3 DNA reads TGTGCCAGCAGCCGTAGCGGGGCCGGGGAGCTGTTTTTT. Translation: CASSRSGAGELFF.

This chain joins TRBV6-6 and TRBJ1-5, with D unclear. The CDR3 spans 12 residues. CDR1 and CDR2 from the germline V gene are MNHNY and SVGAGI (reference sequence). Trimming shortened V by 2 bases and J by 4 bases, and 3 bases separated the two germline ends. The CDR3 spells CASSYQNQPQHF. The CDR3 coding sequence is TGTGCCAGCAGTTACCAGAATCAGCCCCAGCATTTT.

This sequence joins TRBV28 and TRBJ1-1, with 9 bases matching TRBD1. The V gene's germline CDR1 is MDHEN and CDR2 SYDVKM. This CDR3 has 17 amino acids. V shed 0 bases, J shed 1 base, and the junction held 6 bases outside the gene matches. Here the CDR3 reads CASSLWGQGRRNTEAFF. The CDR3 coding sequence is TGTGCCAGCAGTTTATGGGGACAGGGCCGAAGGAACACTGAAGCTTTCTTT.